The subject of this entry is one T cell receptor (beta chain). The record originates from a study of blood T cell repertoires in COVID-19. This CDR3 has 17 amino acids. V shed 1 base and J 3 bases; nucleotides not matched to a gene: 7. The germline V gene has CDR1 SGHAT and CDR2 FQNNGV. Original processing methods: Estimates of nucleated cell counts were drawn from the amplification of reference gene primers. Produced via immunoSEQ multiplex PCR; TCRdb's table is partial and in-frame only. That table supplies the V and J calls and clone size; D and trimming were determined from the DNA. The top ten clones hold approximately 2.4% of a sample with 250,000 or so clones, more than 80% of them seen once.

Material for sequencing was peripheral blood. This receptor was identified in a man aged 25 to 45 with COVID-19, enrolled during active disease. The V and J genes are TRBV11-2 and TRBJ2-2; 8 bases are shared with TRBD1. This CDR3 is CASSLVGRGLDTGELFF. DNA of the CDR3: TGTGCCAGCAGCTTAGTTGGCAGGGGGCTTGACACCGGGGAGCTGTTTTTT.